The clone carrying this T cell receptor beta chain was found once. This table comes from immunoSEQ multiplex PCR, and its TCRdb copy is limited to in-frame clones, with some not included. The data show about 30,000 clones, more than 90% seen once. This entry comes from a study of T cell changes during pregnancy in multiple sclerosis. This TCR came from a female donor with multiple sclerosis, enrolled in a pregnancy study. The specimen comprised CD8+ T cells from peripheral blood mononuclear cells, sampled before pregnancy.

CDR3 nucleotides: TGTGCCAGCAGTGAAGGGGAGGGTATGAACACTGAAGCTTTCTTT. It translates to CASSEGEGMNTEAFF. The chain uses TRBV2 and TRBJ1-1; D is unclear. Germline V lookup: CDR1 SNHLY, CDR2 FYNNEI. V lost 1 base and J lost 0, with 9 bases in between. The CDR3 is 15 amino acids.